This T cell receptor (beta chain) appears in the sequencing data of a study of shared clonotypes between healthy human individuals. Profiled with immunoSEQ multiplex PCR; TCRdb holds only in-frame clones, not every one. The sample has some 580,000 clones, 95% to 98% seen once. Germline loops: CDR1 LNHDA, CDR2 SQIVND (reference sequence). This CDR3 comprises 13 residues. V lost 9 bases to trimming and J lost 7 bases, with 19 bases between them. CD45RO-negative CD8 cells positively selected for CCR7 made up the naive population, which excluded terminally differentiated effector memory CD45RA+ cells. Sequencing used naive CD8+ T cells sorted from blood. The TCR sequence derives from a young man in good health. The rearrangement uses TRBV19 and TRBJ2-7; D perhaps matches TRBD2 (6 bases). CDR3 DNA: TGTGCCAGCGCCCTCGGGGGTCTTAGGGAGCAGTACTTC. It specifies CASALGGLREQYF.